This paragraph covers one T cell receptor beta chain sequence. What it recognizes is unknown. Although they were nominally healthy when sampled, donors likely had unrecorded immune exposures. There are 15 residues in the CDR3. In germline, CDR1 is MNHEY, CDR2 SVGAGI. V gave up 6 bases and J gave up 7 bases, with 16 bases separating them. The PCR contained 60 Vbeta and 13 Jbeta primers. Measured with immunoSEQ multiplex PCR; TCRdb has only the in-frame clones, and not every one. The data contain approximately 170,000 clones, roughly 85% of them singletons. This sample is part of a study of cytomegalovirus exposure and HLA in healthy donors. Study results and caveats: A later examination showed that TCR association rates differed by HLA locus, with DRB1 most and HLA-C fewest.

The sequencing sample was made of PBMCs. This clonotype was obtained from a male donor in good health and CMV-seronegative. The chain has TRBV6-5 and TRBJ1-6; D remains ambiguous. CDR3 amino acids: CASSTAQVPNSPLHF. CDR3 DNA: TGTGCCAGCAGCACCGCCCAGGTTCCGAATTCACCCCTCCACTTT.